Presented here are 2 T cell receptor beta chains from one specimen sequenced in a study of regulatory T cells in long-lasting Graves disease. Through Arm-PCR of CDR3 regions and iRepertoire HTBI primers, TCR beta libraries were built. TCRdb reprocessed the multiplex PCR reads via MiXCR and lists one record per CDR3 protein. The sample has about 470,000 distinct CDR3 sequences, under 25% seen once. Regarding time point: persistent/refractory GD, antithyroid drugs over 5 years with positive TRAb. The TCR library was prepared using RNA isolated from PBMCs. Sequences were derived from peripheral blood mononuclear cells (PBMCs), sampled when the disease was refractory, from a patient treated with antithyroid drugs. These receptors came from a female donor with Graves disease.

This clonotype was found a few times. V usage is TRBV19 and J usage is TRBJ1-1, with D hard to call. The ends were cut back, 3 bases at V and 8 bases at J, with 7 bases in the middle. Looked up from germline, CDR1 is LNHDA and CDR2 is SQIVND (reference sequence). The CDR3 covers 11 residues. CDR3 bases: TGTGCCAGTAGTATCAGCCACGAAGCTTTCTTT. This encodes CASSISHEAFF.

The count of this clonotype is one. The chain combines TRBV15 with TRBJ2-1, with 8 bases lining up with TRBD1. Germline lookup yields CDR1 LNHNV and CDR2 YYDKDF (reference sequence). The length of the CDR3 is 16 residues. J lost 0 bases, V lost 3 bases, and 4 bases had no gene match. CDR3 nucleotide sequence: TGTGCCACCAGCAGCCTCGACAGGGGCTCCTACAATGAGCAGTTCTTC. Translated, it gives CATSSLDRGSYNEQFF.